This T cell receptor (beta chain) was recovered during a study of somatic mutations in cytotoxic T cells in rheumatoid arthritis. In germline, CDR1 is MNHNS, CDR2 SASEGT. The CDR3 spans 13 residues. Trimming left V 8 bases short and J 0 bases short, with 10 bases between. Clones were read by immunoSEQ multiplex PCR, and TCRdb kept only the in-frame ones, dropping some. The profile shows some 21,000 clones, roughly 80% of them singletons. Magnetic beads with positive selection isolated CD4+ and CD8+ fractions, whose purity was verified by flow cytometry. The J gene is TRBJ1-1, the V gene TRBV6-1; D uncertain. This clonotype was obtained from an adult with rheumatoid arthritis. Sequencing was done on a sample of CD8+ T cells sorted from blood. The DNA of the CDR3 is TGTGCCAGCGGACGACTGTTGAACACTGAAGCTTTCTTT. Translation: CASGRLLNTEAFF.